A selection of T cell receptor beta chains follows, all from one sample in a study of blood T cells in healthy people across ages. TCRdb re-analysed the 5' RACE reads in MiXCR, keeping a single row per CDR3 protein. The sample has about 780,000 distinct CDR3 sequences; 46% are singletons. Sequenced sample: blood. The receptors derive from an older man in good health. CDR3s include the opening cysteine and the closing phenylalanine or tryptophan. The D gene is left open where the match is weak. Size is stated for part of the rows, as once, few or many counts, or as a class when the clone is expanded.

clone size: NA; V gene: TRBV5-1; J gene: TRBJ2-7; CDR3 length: 15; D gene: TRBD1; CDR3 DNA: TGCGCCAGCAGCTTGGGGACAGGGGACACCTACGAGCAGTACTTC; CDR3 protein: CASSLGTGDTYEQYF
clone size: NA; V gene: TRBV19; J gene: TRBJ1-2; CDR3 length: 13; D gene: NA; CDR3 DNA: TGTGCCAGTAGTGACCCTCTCATCTATGGCTACACCTTC; CDR3 protein: CASSDPLIYGYTF
clone size: many; V gene: TRBV5-1; J gene: TRBJ2-3; CDR3 length: 14; D gene: NA; CDR3 DNA: TGCGCCAGCAGCTATGACGGGAGCACAGATACGCAGTATTTT; CDR3 protein: CASSYDGSTDTQYF
clone size: few; V gene: TRBV7-8; J gene: TRBJ2-3; CDR3 length: 19; D gene: TRBD2; CDR3 DNA: TGTGCCAGCAGCTTACGGACTAGCGGCAACTCAATTAGCACAGATACGCAGTATTTT; CDR3 protein: CASSLRTSGNSISTDTQYF
clone size: few; V gene: TRBV5-1; J gene: TRBJ2-7; CDR3 length: 15; D gene: TRBD1; CDR3 DNA: TGCGCCAGCAGCTTGGAAGTGACAGGGGCTTACGAGCAGTACTTC; CDR3 protein: CASSLEVTGAYEQYF
clone size: NA; V gene: TRBV20-1; J gene: TRBJ2-5; CDR3 length: 17; D gene: NA; CDR3 DNA: TGCAGTGCTAGAGAGCCCATAATCGGGGGTAGCCAAGAGACCCAGTACTTC; CDR3 protein: CSAREPIIGGSQETQYF
clone size: many; V gene: TRBV4-1; J gene: TRBJ2-7; CDR3 length: 13; D gene: NA; CDR3 DNA: TGCGCCAGCAGCCCCCTGACCAGCTACGAGCAGTACTTC; CDR3 protein: CASSPLTSYEQYF
clone size: NA; V gene: TRBV15; J gene: TRBJ2-1; CDR3 length: 15; D gene: NA; CDR3 DNA: TGTGCCACCAGCCGGACCCTCGGCTCCTACAATGAGCAGTTCTTC; CDR3 protein: CATSRTLGSYNEQFF
clone size: NA; V gene: TRBV10-3; J gene: TRBJ1-1; CDR3 length: 17; D gene: TRBD1; CDR3 DNA: TGTGCCATCAGTGAGTCGGTCTCAGGGGACAGGAACACTGAAGCTTTCTTT; CDR3 protein: CAISESVSGDRNTEAFF
clone size: once; V gene: TRBV12-3/TRBV12-4; J gene: TRBJ2-5; CDR3 length: 13; D gene: NA; CDR3 DNA: TGTGCCAGCAGTACCCCAGGGGGGGAGACCCAGTACTTC; CDR3 protein: CASSTPGGETQYF
clone size: NA; V gene: TRBV25-1; J gene: TRBJ2-3; CDR3 length: 16; D gene: NA; CDR3 DNA: TGTGCCAGCAGTGAAGTGGGCGGGGCGAGCACAGATACGCAGTATTTT; CDR3 protein: CASSEVGGASTDTQYF
clone size: NA; V gene: TRBV4-1; J gene: TRBJ2-4; CDR3 length: 15; D gene: TRBD2; CDR3 DNA: TGCGCCAGCAGCCTGGGACTAGCGGGAGGGGGCACCCAGTACTTC; CDR3 protein: CASSLGLAGGGTQYF
clone size: once; V gene: TRBV5-1; J gene: TRBJ1-4; CDR3 length: 13; D gene: NA; CDR3 DNA: TGCGCCAGCAGTCGACTAGAGGGAGAAAAACTGTTTTTT; CDR3 protein: CASSRLEGEKLFF
clone size: NA; V gene: TRBV6-2/TRBV6-3; J gene: TRBJ2-1; CDR3 length: 11; D gene: NA; CDR3 DNA: TGTGCCAGCAGTGACACAAGTCAGCAGTTCTTC; CDR3 protein: CASSDTSQQFF
clone size: NA; V gene: TRBV29-1; J gene: TRBJ2-2; CDR3 length: 15; D gene: TRBD2; CDR3 DNA: TGCAGCGTCAGGACTAGCGGGAGTGTAACCGGGGAGCTGTTTTTT; CDR3 protein: CSVRTSGSVTGELFF
clone size: NA; V gene: TRBV5-1; J gene: TRBJ2-5; CDR3 length: 14; D gene: NA; CDR3 DNA: TGCGCCAGCCGGAAGGCTGGGCAGGGCGAGACCCAGTACTTC; CDR3 protein: CASRKAGQGETQYF
clone size: NA; V gene: TRBV2; J gene: TRBJ1-6; CDR3 length: 16; D gene: NA; CDR3 DNA: TGTGCCAGCAGATCTAGGGACCTGACCTTGGGGTCACCCCCCCACTTT; CDR3 protein: CASRSRDLTLGSPPHF
clone size: NA; V gene: TRBV6-5; J gene: TRBJ2-3; CDR3 length: 13; D gene: NA; CDR3 DNA: TGTGCCAGCAGTACCGGGAACACAGATACGCAGTATTTT; CDR3 protein: CASSTGNTDTQYF
clone size: NA; V gene: TRBV25-1; J gene: TRBJ1-5; CDR3 length: 13; D gene: TRBD1; CDR3 DNA: TGTGCCAGCGCGGACAGGGGCAGTCAGCCCCAGCATTTT; CDR3 protein: CASADRGSQPQHF
clone size: many; V gene: TRBV10-3; J gene: TRBJ2-3; CDR3 length: 16; D gene: NA; CDR3 DNA: TGTGCCATCAGTGAGTCTCTAGCGAGGAGCACAGATACGCAGTATTTT; CDR3 protein: CAISESLARSTDTQYF
clone size: few; V gene: TRBV6-6; J gene: TRBJ2-7; CDR3 length: 15; D gene: TRBD2; CDR3 DNA: TGTGCCAGCAGCCCTGGGCCTAGCGGGGCCTACGAGCAGTACTTC; CDR3 protein: CASSPGPSGAYEQYF
clone size: NA; V gene: TRBV5-1; J gene: TRBJ2-5; CDR3 length: 14; D gene: NA; CDR3 DNA: TGCGCCAGCAGCTTGACAGGGGGGGAAGCGACCCAGTACTTC; CDR3 protein: CASSLTGGEATQYF
clone size: few; V gene: TRBV20-1; J gene: TRBJ2-3; CDR3 length: 17; D gene: TRBD2; CDR3 DNA: TGCAGTGCTAGAGATGCCCATAGCGGGAGGGCCAGGGATACGCAGTATTTT; CDR3 protein: CSARDAHSGRARDTQYF
clone size: few; V gene: TRBV7-9; J gene: TRBJ1-5; CDR3 length: 15; D gene: NA; CDR3 DNA: TGTGCCAGCAGCGGAGCCGGGTCCTGGGATCAGCCCCAGCATTTT; CDR3 protein: CASSGAGSWDQPQHF
clone size: NA; V gene: TRBV29-1; J gene: TRBJ1-2; CDR3 length: 10; D gene: NA; CDR3 DNA: TGCAGCGTTCAGACGGATGGCTACACCTTC; CDR3 protein: CSVQTDGYTF
clone size: NA; V gene: TRBV7-2; J gene: TRBJ2-5; CDR3 length: 14; D gene: NA; CDR3 DNA: TGTGCCAGCAGGCCCCGGGGGGCGATAGAGACCCAGTACTTC; CDR3 protein: CASRPRGAIETQYF
clone size: NA; V gene: TRBV29-1; J gene: TRBJ2-5; CDR3 length: 12; D gene: TRBD2; CDR3 DNA: TGCAGCGTTGGGCTAGCGGAAGAGACCCAGTACTTC; CDR3 protein: CSVGLAEETQYF
clone size: once; V gene: TRBV3-1; J gene: TRBJ1-2; CDR3 length: 15; D gene: TRBD1; CDR3 DNA: TGTGCCAGCAGCCGGGACCCGGGACAGTTCTATGGCTACACCTTC; CDR3 protein: CASSRDPGQFYGYTF
clone size: NA; V gene: TRBV29-1; J gene: TRBJ2-5; CDR3 length: 14; D gene: NA; CDR3 DNA: TGCAGCGCGGGCCGCAGGGGGGGGCAAGAGACCCAGTACTTC; CDR3 protein: CSAGRRGGQETQYF
clone size: NA; V gene: TRBV3-1; J gene: TRBJ2-5; CDR3 length: 16; D gene: TRBD2; CDR3 DNA: TGTGCCAGCAGCCAAGTCGCCCTAGCGGGATATGAGACCCAGTACTTC; CDR3 protein: CASSQVALAGYETQYF
clone size: few; V gene: TRBV29-1; J gene: TRBJ2-7; CDR3 length: 12; D gene: NA; CDR3 DNA: TGCAGCGCTGGACTACTGCGGGACGAGCAGTACTTC; CDR3 protein: CSAGLLRDEQYF
clone size: NA; V gene: TRBV18; J gene: TRBJ2-7; CDR3 length: 14; D gene: TRBD1; CDR3 DNA: TGTGCCAGCTCACTCAAACAGGGGGACTACGAGCAGTACTTC; CDR3 protein: CASSLKQGDYEQYF
clone size: NA; V gene: TRBV7-9; J gene: TRBJ2-1; CDR3 length: 14; D gene: NA; CDR3 DNA: TGTGCCAGCAGCTTCCCGGGAAGAGGTAATGAGCAGTTCTTC; CDR3 protein: CASSFPGRGNEQFF
clone size: few; V gene: TRBV20-1; J gene: TRBJ2-7; CDR3 length: 15; D gene: NA; CDR3 DNA: TGCAGTGCTAGGCGGGGAGTGGGGACCGCCTACGAGCAGTACTTC; CDR3 protein: CSARRGVGTAYEQYF
clone size: NA; V gene: TRBV3-1; J gene: TRBJ2-5; CDR3 length: 12; D gene: TRBD2; CDR3 DNA: TGTGCCAGCAGCCAATATAGCGGGAGTTTGTACTTC; CDR3 protein: CASSQYSGSLYF